The sequence of this TCR beta chain was determined in a study of T cell repertoires in cytomegalovirus infection. General study results and limits: The ex vivo response was dominated by HLA-C-restricted CMV-specific TCR beta clonotypes.

One entry per CDR3 protein, called by TCRdb with MiXCR from the reads. The sample contains about 260,000 distinct CDR3 sequences, approximately 13% of which appear only once. This clonotype was seen many times. As yet, its antigen is unknown. V lost 2 bases, J lost 1 base, and 15 bases lay in between. Germline CDR1 is SEHNR and CDR2 is FQNEAQ (reference sequence). The CDR3 has 17 residues. The chain is built from TRBV7-9 and TRBJ1-5; maybe TRBD1 (5 bases). The sequencing sample was made of PBMCs. The source is a human donor in good health (CMV status not recorded). Some clones in this sample may be carry-over from other donors' samples. CDR3 amino acids: CASSLMDTGGSNQPQHF. For the CDR3, the DNA is TGTGCCAGCAGCTTAATGGACACCGGCGGGAGCAATCAGCCCCAGCATTTT.